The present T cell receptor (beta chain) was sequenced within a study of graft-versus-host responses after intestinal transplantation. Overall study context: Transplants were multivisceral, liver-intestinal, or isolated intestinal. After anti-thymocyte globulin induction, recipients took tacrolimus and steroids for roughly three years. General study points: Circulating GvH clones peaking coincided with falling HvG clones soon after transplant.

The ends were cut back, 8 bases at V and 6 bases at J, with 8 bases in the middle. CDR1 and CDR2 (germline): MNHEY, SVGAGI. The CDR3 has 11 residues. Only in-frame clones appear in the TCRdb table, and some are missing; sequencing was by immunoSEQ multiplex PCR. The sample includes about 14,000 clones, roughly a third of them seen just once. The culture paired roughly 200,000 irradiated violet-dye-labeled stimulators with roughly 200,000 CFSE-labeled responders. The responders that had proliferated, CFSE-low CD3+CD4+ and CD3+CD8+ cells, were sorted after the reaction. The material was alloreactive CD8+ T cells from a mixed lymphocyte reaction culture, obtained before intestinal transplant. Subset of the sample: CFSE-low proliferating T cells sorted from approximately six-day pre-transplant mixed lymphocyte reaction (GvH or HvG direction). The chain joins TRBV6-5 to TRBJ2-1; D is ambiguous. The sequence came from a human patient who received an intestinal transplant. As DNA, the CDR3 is TGTGCCAGCGGATTCGGCAATGAGCAGTTCTTC. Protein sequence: CASGFGNEQFF.